This T cell receptor (beta chain) was identified in a study of blood T cell repertoires in COVID-19. Study as a whole: Samples representing acute and convalescent COVID-19 were sourced from the United States, Italy and Spain. T cells, B-cell-depleted T cells, or PBMCs provided the cDNA or gDNA that served as material.

The Seattle site enrolled patients during active infection and followed them longitudinally. As processed by the authors: Counts of nucleated cells, estimated from reference gene primer amplification, were obtained. Using immunoSEQ multiplex PCR, the repertoire was profiled, and TCRdb retains in-frame clones only, with some absent. Clonal size and the V and J genes are those of that table, whereas D and trimming came from the DNA. The sample carries around 440,000 clones, around 89% recorded once. V was pared by 4 bases and J by 3 bases, with 17 bases between. The length of the CDR3 is 16 residues. The V gene's germline CDR1 is MNHEY and CDR2 SVGEGT.

The sequence came from a woman aged 45-65 years with COVID-19, enrolled during active disease. This chain joins TRBV6-2 or TRBV6-3 and TRBJ2-3; D might be TRBD2 (6 bases). Sequencing was performed on peripheral blood. The CDR3 spells CASSSPGGGRTDTQYF. The CDR3 DNA is TGTGCCAGCAGTTCCCCCGGAGGAGGGAGGACAGATACGCAGTATTTT.